By sample share, the clone carrying this T cell receptor (beta chain) is medium-sized. The data stem from a study of blood T cell repertoires in COVID-19. Whole-study context: T cells, B-cell-depleted T cells, or PBMCs supplied cDNA or gDNA.

Sequencing used immunoSEQ multiplex PCR; TCRdb keeps in-frame clones, though not all of them. The sample includes roughly 25,000 clones, approximately 70% of them seen just once. The origin of this receptor is a man aged 55 to 70 with active or convalescent COVID-19. The sequencing input was peripheral blood.

DNA of the CDR3: TGCAGTGTAGCTACTCCCTTAGAGACCCAGTACTTC. This translates into CSVATPLETQYF. The chain is built from TRBV29-1 and TRBJ2-5; D remains ambiguous. The CDR3 consists of 12 residues. The germline CDR1 and CDR2 sequences are SQVTM and ANQGSEA.